One sample yielded the 32 T cell receptor beta chains listed below, sequenced in a study of blood T cells in healthy people across ages. The authors ran a second PCR of roughly 6 to 12 cycles using a sample-barcoded 5' primer and a J-beta primer mix. Using its own MiXCR run on the 5' RACE reads, TCRdb lists one record per CDR3 protein. The table has about 1 million distinct CDR3 sequences, around 43% seen once. Sequenced material: blood. The receptors were sampled from a woman aged 60 to 75 in good health.

This chain links TRBV28 with TRBJ2-3, with D possibly matching TRBD2 (6 bases). The CDR3 extends over 16 amino acids. The germline V and J ends were trimmed by 5 bases and 2 bases, with 17 bases remaining between them. Germline CDR1 is MDHEN and CDR2 is SYDVKM. The CDR3 region has the DNA TGTGCCAGCAGTGGACAATCTAGCGCCCACACAGATACGCAGTATTTT. Translating gives CASSGQSSAHTDTQYF.

The chain joins TRBV2 to TRBJ2-3; weak D call: TRBD2 (6 bases). The CDR3 sequence is 13 residues long. Trimming stripped 1 base from V and 5 bases from J, with 7 bases between. CDR1 and CDR2 from the germline V gene are SNHLY and FYNNEI. CDR3 residues: CASSEGSGDTQYF. In DNA form, the CDR3 reads TGTGCCAGCAGTGAAGGTAGCGGAGATACGCAGTATTTT. Using reference TRBV2 and TRBJ2-3 for the parts outside the CDR3, the full variable domain is EPEVTQTPSHQVTQMGQEVILRCVPISNHLYFYWYRQILGQKVEFLVSFYNNEISEKSEIFDDQFSVERPDGSNFTLKIRSTKLEDSAMYFCASSEGSGDTQYFGPGTRLTVL.

The V call is TRBV20-1, the J call TRBJ1-2, with D possibly being TRBD1 (6 bases). The germline V gene has CDR1 DFQATT and CDR2 SNEGSKA (reference sequence). CDR3 length: 16 amino acids. Trimming cost V 2 bases and J 6 bases, with 22 bases left between them. The CDR3 DNA follows: TGCAGTGCTAGAATACCACGGACCGGGACATCCGATGGCTACACCTTC. Translated, it gives CSARIPRTGTSDGYTF.

This sequence joins TRBV28 and TRBJ1-2, with 8 bases that match TRBD1. This CDR3 is 14 amino acids long. Germline V gives CDR1 MDHEN, CDR2 SYDVKM. J was trimmed by 8 bases and V by 3 bases; bases with no gene match: 8. The CDR3 bases are TGTGCCAGCAGTTTTTTGGACAGGGAAGGCGGCTACACCTTC. Translated: CASSFLDREGGYTF.

There are a few counts of this clonotype. This chain uses TRBV7-6 with TRBJ2-7; 12 bases fit TRBD2. After removal of 5 bases from V and 6 bases from J, the junction contained 8 bases not matched to a gene. Germline assignment: CDR1 SGHVS and CDR2 FNYEAQ. CDR3 length equals 15 residues. CDR3 sequence (DNA): TGTGCCAGCAGCCCGAGACTAGCGGGAGTTCTCGAGCAGTACTTC. Translation gives CASSPRLAGVLEQYF.

The chain recombines TRBV7-2 with TRBJ2-1; D is perhaps TRBD2 (5 bases). Deletions cut 4 bases from V and 10 bases from J, with 20 bases between. Germline-derived CDR1 and CDR2 are SGHTA and FQGNSA. The CDR3 runs to 15 residues. CDR3 in amino acids: CASSSRGPFSYEQFF. In DNA, the CDR3 is TGTGCCAGCAGCTCGCGCGGGCCGTTTTCTTACGAGCAGTTCTTC.

The chain has TRBV12-3 or TRBV12-4 and TRBJ2-3, with 12 nucleotides matching TRBD2. The ends lost 6 bases at V and 0 bases at J; junction bases unmatched: 19. The CDR3 spans 21 residues. This CDR3 reads CASRTRRGGLAGPGSTDTQYF. The CDR3 DNA reads TGTGCCAGCAGAACTAGGAGGGGTGGACTAGCGGGACCCGGGAGCACAGATACGCAGTATTTT.

This clonotype was counted once. This chain connects TRBV6-2 or TRBV6-3 to TRBJ2-5, with 8 bases matching TRBD2. The V gene end was trimmed by 2 bases and the J gene end by 5 bases; junction bases not matched to a gene: 4. This CDR3 region has 14 residues. From germline, CDR1 is MNHEY and CDR2 SVGEGT. The CDR3 protein is CASSYNPSGETQYF. The CDR3 DNA reads as TGTGCCAGCAGTTACAATCCTAGCGGGGAGACCCAGTACTTC.

This clonotype has a handful of counts. The chain combines TRBV25-1 with TRBJ1-4, with 8 bases aligning to TRBD1. Germline V CDR1 and CDR2: MGHDK, SYGVNS. CDR3 size: 13 residues. V shed 6 bases, J shed 5 bases, and the junction held 2 bases outside the gene matches. The chain's CDR3 is CASRDRENEKLFF. The CDR3 DNA follows: TGTGCCAGCAGGGACAGGGAAAATGAAAAACTGTTTTTT.

The chain couples TRBV12-3 or TRBV12-4 to TRBJ2-4, with D possibly matching TRBD2 (6 bases). The DNA end favors TRBJ2-7, so the J call may be wrong. CDR3 length: 14 amino acids. The CDR3 nucleotides read TGTGCCAGCAGTTGGAAGGGGACTCGATACGAGCAGTACTTC. It encodes CASSWKGTRYEQYF.

This rearrangement joins TRBV20-1 to TRBJ2-7; 7 nucleotides align to TRBD1. CDR3 length equals 15 residues. Germline-derived CDR1 and CDR2 are DFQATT and SNEGSKA (reference sequence). V gave up 5 bases and J gave up 0 bases; unmatched junction bases: 10. CDR3 in DNA: TGCAGTGCTCGAAACAGGGGAAGTGGCTCCTACGAGCAGTACTTC. Its translation is CSARNRGSGSYEQYF.

A few counts support this clonotype. This chain links TRBV12-3 or TRBV12-4 with TRBJ2-3; D gene ambiguous. The CDR3 sequence is 15 residues long. Deletions cut 7 bases from V and 1 base from J, with 15 bases between. The CDR3 DNA reads as TGTGCCAGCAACTTTAGGGCAGCAGGCACAGATACGCAGTATTTT. This gives the protein CASNFRAAGTDTQYF.

The rearrangement joins TRBV3-1 to TRBJ2-5, with D maybe TRBD2 (5 bases). CDR1 LGHDT and CDR2 YNNKEL come from the germline V gene (reference sequence). V gave up 2 bases and J gave up 5 bases, with 12 bases separating them. CDR3 length: 14 residues. CDR3 DNA: TGTGCCAGCAGCCAACGAGAGTCGGGGGAGACCCAGTACTTC. Its translation is CASSQRESGETQYF.

The V gene is TRBV30, the J gene TRBJ1-4; TRBD1 aligns across 11 bases. Per the germline V gene, CDR1 is GTSNPN and CDR2 is SVGIG (reference sequence). V trimming: 3 bases; J trimming: 10 bases; junction bases outside the gene matches: 7. This CDR3 has 14 amino acids. The DNA for the CDR3 is TGTGCCTGGAGCGTTGGGACAGGGGGTGGAAAACTGTTTTTT. Its translation: CAWSVGTGGGKLFF.

This clonotype appeared a few times. This chain uses TRBV15 with TRBJ2-7; weak D call: TRBD1 (5 bases). The CDR3 is 13 amino acids. The germline V and J ends were trimmed by 5 bases and 6 bases, with 14 bases remaining between them. Germline assignment: CDR1 LNHNV and CDR2 YYDKDF (reference sequence). CDR3: CATSPNRQREQYF. CDR3 nucleotide sequence: TGTGCCACCAGCCCCAATCGACAGCGCGAGCAGTACTTC.

This clonotype turned up a few times. For the CDR3, the DNA is TGCGCCAGCAGTGCCTCGGACGGTCGATCCTCCTACGAGCAGTACTTC. Its translation: CASSASDGRSSYEQYF. The chain couples TRBV10-2 to TRBJ2-7; no clear D. Germline lookup yields CDR1 WSHSY and CDR2 SAAADI. V was clipped by 4 bases and J by 0 bases, with 16 bases between them. The CDR3 length is 16 residues.

Comments on this clonotype: One junction end does not reproduce the germline sequence, and a read error may be involved. The chain carries TRBV6-1 and TRBJ2-3; no clear D. This CDR3 contains 16 residues. The V gene's germline CDR1 is MNHNS and CDR2 SASEGT. CDR3: CASSEGIVASTDTQYF. CDR3 DNA: TGTGCCAGTAGTGAAGGTATCGTAGCTAGCACAGATACGCAGTATTTT.

This chain links TRBV5-1 with TRBJ1-1; weak D call: TRBD1 (6 bases). V gave up 0 bases and J gave up 6 bases, with 12 bases separating them. Germline CDR1 SGHRS, CDR2 YFSETQ. The length of the CDR3 is 14 residues. The CDR3 region is CASSLELGGSEAFF. CDR3 nucleotide sequence: TGCGCCAGCAGCTTGGAATTGGGGGGCTCTGAAGCTTTCTTT.

The V call is TRBV28, the J call TRBJ2-1; D may be TRBD1 (6 bases). V lost 2 bases and J 5 bases, leaving 13 bases between the germline ends. Germline CDR1 MDHEN, CDR2 SYDVKM. This CDR3 region has 15 residues. The CDR3 bases are TGTGCCAGCAGTTTAGAACAGGGTAGGGACAATGAGCAGTTCTTC. This encodes CASSLEQGRDNEQFF.

V is TRBV13 and J is TRBJ2-3, with TRBD2 matching 10 bases. Per germline, CDR1 PRHDT and CDR2 FYEKMQ (reference sequence). The CDR3 spans 14 residues. Losses at the gene ends were 10 bases for V and 3 bases for J; bases not matched to a gene: 7. The chain's CDR3 is CATIAGGTTDTQYF. The CDR3 nucleotides read TGTGCCACCATAGCGGGGGGAACTACAGATACGCAGTATTTT.

There are a few counts of this clonotype. The chain has TRBV5-1 and TRBJ2-3; TRBD2 matches 10 bases. J lost 6 bases, V lost 0 bases, and 16 bases had no gene match. Germline CDR1 SGHRS, CDR2 YFSETQ. This CDR3 has 19 residues. CDR3 residues: CASSLALAGLAGAADTQYF. In DNA, the CDR3 is TGCGCCAGCAGCTTGGCCCTTGCGGGGCTAGCGGGAGCAGCGGATACGCAGTATTTT.

The chain employs TRBV12-5 and TRBJ2-1; D might be TRBD1 (5 bases). This CDR3 is built from 16 residues. Germline CDR1 is LGHNT and CDR2 is FRNRAP. With 5 bases removed from V and 10 bases from J, the gap between germline ends came to 24 bases. The CDR3 region is CASGLPTVSGLGEQFF. The CDR3 DNA follows: TGTGCTAGTGGTCTGCCCACAGTCTCAGGGTTAGGGGAGCAGTTCTTC.

The V gene is TRBV9, the J gene TRBJ1-1; 7 bases fit TRBD1. This CDR3 is 14 amino acids long. From germline, CDR1 is SGDLS and CDR2 YYNGEE. V trimming: 3 bases; J trimming: 3 bases; junction bases outside the gene matches: 5. The CDR3: CASSDSTGDTEAFF. For the CDR3, the DNA is TGTGCCAGCAGCGATTCTACAGGGGACACTGAAGCTTTCTTT. The whole variable domain, remainder taken from reference TRBV9 and TRBJ1-1, is DSGVTQTPKHLITATGQRVTLRCSPRSGDLSVYWYQQSLDQGLQFLIQYYNGEERAKGNILERFSAQQFPDLHSELNLSSLELGDSALYFCASSDSTGDTEAFFGQGTRLTVV.

V and J are TRBV5-1 and TRBJ2-3, with 8 bases identical to TRBD1. With V trimmed by 4 bases and J by 2 bases, 6 bases remained unmatched. The germline V gene has CDR1 SGHRS and CDR2 YFSETQ. CDR3 length equals 15 residues. The CDR3 DNA reads as TGCGCCAGCAGCCAGGGGGCGACGTCCACAGATACGCAGTATTTT. This encodes CASSQGATSTDTQYF.

This chain joins TRBV24-1 and TRBJ2-1; 9 bases are shared with TRBD2. Germline trimming cut 3 bases from V and 7 bases from J; bases unmatched to any gene: 9. Per the germline V gene, CDR1 is KGHDR and CDR2 is SFDVKD. CDR3 length equals 16 residues. In nucleotides, the CDR3 is TGTGCCACCAGTGATCAGATAGCGGGAGTCAAGAATGAGCAGTTCTTC. The encoded protein is CATSDQIAGVKNEQFF.

The chain combines TRBV7-9 with TRBJ2-1; 10 bases align to TRBD1. The CDR3 contains 15 residues. Per germline, CDR1 SEHNR and CDR2 FQNEAQ (reference sequence). With V trimmed by 1 base and J by 7 bases, 4 bases remained unmatched. The CDR3 is CASSLVGTGENEQFF. The CDR3 DNA sequence: TGTGCCAGCAGCTTAGTTGGGACAGGGGAGAATGAGCAGTTCTTC.

This clonotype was counted a few times. This sequence joins TRBV12-3 or TRBV12-4 and TRBJ1-2, with a weak D call TRBD1 (6 bases). The CDR3 covers 17 residues. With 5 bases removed from V and 4 bases from J, the gap between germline ends came to 23 bases. The CDR3 is CASSLTSDPDSLYGYTF. CDR3 sequence (DNA): TGTGCCAGCAGTCTCACTTCAGACCCGGACAGCCTCTATGGCTACACCTTC.

The rearrangement joins TRBV29-1 to TRBJ2-3, with a tentative D call TRBD1 (6 bases). V was clipped by 1 base and J by 3 bases, with 17 bases between them. Germline V CDR1 and CDR2: SQVTM, ANQGSEA. The CDR3 extends over 16 amino acids. CDR3 region: CSVEVTTGFGTDTQYF. The CDR3 DNA follows: TGCAGCGTTGAAGTGACCACAGGGTTTGGTACAGATACGCAGTATTTT.

The genes are TRBV20-1 and TRBJ2-1; a weak D match, TRBD2 (6 bases). The CDR3 is 11 amino acids. Looked up from germline, CDR1 is DFQATT and CDR2 is SNEGSKA (reference sequence). CDR3 DNA: TGCAGGATCGGTAGCGGACCCGAGCAGTTCTTC. Encoded protein: CRIGSGPEQFF.

This clonotype has more than one count but fewer than ten. The rearrangement links TRBV3-1 to TRBJ1-5, with D hard to call. This CDR3 region has 14 residues. Germline assignment: CDR1 LGHDT and CDR2 YNNKEL (reference sequence). Between the trimmed V and J ends, which lost 0 bases and 4 bases, there was a span of 7 bases. The CDR3 DNA follows: TGTGCCAGCAGCCAAGAAGGCAGAAATCAGCCCCAGCATTTT. It is translated as CASSQEGRNQPQHF.

Of note for this clonotype: One end of the junction varies from germline; a read error may be responsible. CDR3 loop: CSAKTSGSYNERFF. In DNA form, the CDR3 reads TGCAGTGCTAAAACTAGCGGCTCCTACAATGAGCGGTTCTTC. V usage is TRBV20-1 and J usage is TRBJ2-1; 8 bases line up with TRBD2. This CDR3 is 14 amino acids long. CDR1 DFQATT and CDR2 SNEGSKA come from the germline V gene (reference sequence).

This clonotype was detected a few times. V gene TRBV12-3 or TRBV12-4 combines with J gene TRBJ2-1; D is perhaps TRBD1 (6 bases). The CDR3 is made up of 15 amino acids. The germline V and J ends were trimmed by 5 bases and 12 bases, with 23 bases remaining between them. The CDR3 DNA reads as TGTGCCAGCAGTCAACCGGGACAACCCACCTGGGGGCAGTTCTTC. It specifies CASSQPGQPTWGQFF.